This TCR beta chain was found in a study of blood T cell repertoires in COVID-19. About the research overall: Both acute and convalescent COVID-19 samples were obtained from the United States, Italy and Spain.

This clone was counted only a few times. CDR1 KGHSH and CDR2 LQKENI come from the germline V gene. The length of the CDR3 is 14 residues. Trimming pared 0 bases from V and 4 bases from J, leaving 8 bases between. The authors' processing: Amplification with reference gene primers provided the estimates of nucleated cell counts. This table comes from immunoSEQ multiplex PCR, and its TCRdb copy is limited to in-frame clones, with some not included. V and J calls and clone size are as listed in that table; D and trimming were resolved from the DNA. This sample has 73,000 or so clones; about nine tenths occur once, and the top ten carry roughly 8.1%.

Sequencing was performed on peripheral blood. The receptor was derived from a young man with acute or convalescent COVID-19. The rearrangement joins TRBV18 to TRBJ2-3; possible D gene TRBD1, 6 bases. The CDR3 DNA reads TGTGCCAGCTCACCACCGGGACAAGCAGATACGCAGTATTTT. It codes for CASSPPGQADTQYF.